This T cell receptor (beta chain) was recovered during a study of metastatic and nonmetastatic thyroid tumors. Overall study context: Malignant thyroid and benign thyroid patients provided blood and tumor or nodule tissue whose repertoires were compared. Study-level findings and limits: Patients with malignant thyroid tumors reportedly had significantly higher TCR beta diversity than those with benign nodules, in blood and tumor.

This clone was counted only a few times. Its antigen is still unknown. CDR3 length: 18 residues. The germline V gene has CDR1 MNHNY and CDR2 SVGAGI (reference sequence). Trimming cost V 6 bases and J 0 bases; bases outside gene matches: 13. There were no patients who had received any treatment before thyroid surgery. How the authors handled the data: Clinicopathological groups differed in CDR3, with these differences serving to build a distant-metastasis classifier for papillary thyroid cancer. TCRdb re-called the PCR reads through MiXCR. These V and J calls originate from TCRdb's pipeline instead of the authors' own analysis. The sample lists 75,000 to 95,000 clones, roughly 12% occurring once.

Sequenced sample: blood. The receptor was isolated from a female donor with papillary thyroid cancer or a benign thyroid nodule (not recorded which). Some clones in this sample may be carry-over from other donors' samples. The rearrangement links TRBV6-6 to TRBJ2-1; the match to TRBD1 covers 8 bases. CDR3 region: CASRKGQVITGSYNEQFF. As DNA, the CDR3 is TGTGCCAGCAGAAAGGGACAGGTGATTACTGGCTCCTACAATGAGCAGTTCTTC.